A selection of T cell receptor beta chains follows, all from one sample in a study of blood T cell repertoires in COVID-19. The data were produced by immunoSEQ multiplex PCR, yet TCRdb's version contains in-frame clones alone and is incomplete. The repertoire holds 250,000 or so clones, with about 82% as singletons. Material: PBMCs or T cells enriched from blood (not recorded which). The receptors shown here come from a woman in her forties or fifties who had recovered from COVID-19. Each CDR3 is given with its conserved first and last residue. The D gene is left open where the match is weak. Clone size is not always given. Where it is, it says once, few, many or a class for expanded clones.

D gene: -
J gene: TRBJ1-2
clone size: few
V gene: TRBV3-1/TRBV3-2
CDR3 DNA: TGTGCCAGCAGCCAATATGGTGGAGAATTAGGCTACACCTTC
CDR3 protein: CASSQYGGELGYTF

D gene: -
J gene: TRBJ1-1
clone size: -
V gene: TRBV28
CDR3 DNA: TGTGCCAGCAGTTCCGAACCGGTAAACACTGAAGCTTTCTTT
CDR3 protein: CASSSEPVNTEAFF

D gene: -
J gene: TRBJ1-1
clone size: -
V gene: TRBV4-3
CDR3 DNA: TGCGCCACCGAGGGTCCGAACACTGAAGCTTTCTTT
CDR3 protein: CATEGPNTEAFF

D gene: TRBD1
J gene: TRBJ1-2
clone size: -
V gene: TRBV18
CDR3 DNA: TGTGCCAGCTCACCTGACAGGGCCCTCTATGGCTACACCTTC
CDR3 protein: CASSPDRALYGYTF

D gene: TRBD2
J gene: TRBJ2-5
clone size: -
V gene: TRBV7-2
CDR3 DNA: TGTGCCAGCAGCGTTCCTAGCGGGAGTTTTAAGGAGACCCAGTACTTC
CDR3 protein: CASSVPSGSFKETQYF

D gene: TRBD2
J gene: TRBJ2-3
clone size: -
V gene: TRBV28
CDR3 DNA: TGTGCCAGCAGTGCCGGGACTAGCGGGCAGTATTTT
CDR3 protein: CASSAGTSGQYF

D gene: TRBD1
J gene: TRBJ2-2
clone size: -
V gene: TRBV7-3
CDR3 DNA: TGTGCCAGCAGCCGAATGACCTGGACAGGAACCGGGGAGCTGTTTTTT
CDR3 protein: CASSRMTWTGTGELFF

D gene: -
J gene: TRBJ1-1
clone size: -
V gene: TRBV7-9
CDR3 DNA: TGTGCCAGCAGCCCAGTCCTGGGAGGGTTTGTTGAAGCTTTCTTT
CDR3 protein: CASSPVLGGFVEAFF

D gene: TRBD2
J gene: TRBJ2-7
clone size: -
V gene: TRBV5-1
CDR3 DNA: TGCGCCAGCAGCTTGGCCTGGTCTAGCGGGAGGACAACCTACGAGCAGTACTTC
CDR3 protein: CASSLAWSSGRTTYEQYF

D gene: -
J gene: TRBJ2-1
clone size: -
V gene: TRBV5-1
CDR3 DNA: TGCGCCAGCAGCTTGACCCTAGGGGGGGATAAGTTCTTC
CDR3 protein: CASSLTLGGDKFF